This TCR beta chain was retrieved from a study of read filtering for tumor transcriptome and immune sequencing. The wider study: The cohort had some 16 men and about 15 women aged about 45 to 80, mean around 63 years.

Notes on the study in general: Approximately 80% of IR-seq clonotypes had one read, totaling around 4% of reads; RNA-seq: around 70% and 40%.

Trimming pared 5 bases from V and 9 bases from J, leaving 17 bases between. This CDR3 contains 14 residues. Germline loops: CDR1 ENHRY, CDR2 SYGVKD. Molecular barcoded adaptors covering alpha/delta and beta/gamma chains were used on around 370 ng RNA. MiXCR was run by TCRdb on the reads, yielding one entry per CDR3 protein. The data contain around 130,000 distinct CDR3 sequences, less than 15% of them seen just once; the ten biggest clones take up about 8.6%. Bone marrow was sampled from every patient at the time of active disease. This clonotype was recorded many times. As yet, its antigen is unknown.

The V call is TRBV10-3, the J call TRBJ2-1; D might be TRBD2 (6 bases). The receptor was derived from a donor at least 40 years old with multiple myeloma. Sequenced material: a population of CD138-negative cells sorted from bone marrow. CDR3 loop: CAISSVTRFSEQFF. CDR3 nucleotide sequence: TGTGCCATCAGTTCCGTGACTAGATTCAGTGAGCAGTTCTTC.